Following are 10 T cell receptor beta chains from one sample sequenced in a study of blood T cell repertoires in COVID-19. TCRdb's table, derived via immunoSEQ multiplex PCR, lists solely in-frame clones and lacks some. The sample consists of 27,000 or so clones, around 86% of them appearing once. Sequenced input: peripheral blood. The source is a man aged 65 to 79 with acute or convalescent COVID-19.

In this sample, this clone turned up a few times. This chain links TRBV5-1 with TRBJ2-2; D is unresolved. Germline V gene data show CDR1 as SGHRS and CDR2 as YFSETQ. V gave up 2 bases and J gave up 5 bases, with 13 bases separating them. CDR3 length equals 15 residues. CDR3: CASSLPGPLTGELFF. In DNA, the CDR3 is TGCGCCAGCAGCTTACCGGGTCCTCTAACCGGGGAGCTGTTTTTT.

CDR3 loop: CASSQDSTSSNQPQHF. The CDR3 DNA reads as TGCGCCAGCAGCCAAGATTCAACATCTAGCAATCAGCCCCAGCATTTT. The V and J genes are TRBV4-3 and TRBJ1-5; the D is unclear. Trimming stripped 0 bases from V and 0 bases from J, with 9 bases between. The CDR3 spans 16 residues. Germline V gene sequence: CDR1 LGHNA, CDR2 YSLEER.

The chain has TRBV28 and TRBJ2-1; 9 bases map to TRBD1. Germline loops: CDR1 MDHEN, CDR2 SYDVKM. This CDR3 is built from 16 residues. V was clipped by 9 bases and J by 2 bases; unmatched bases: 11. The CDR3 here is CASLSRTGEAYNEQFF. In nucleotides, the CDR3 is TGTGCCAGTCTGTCAAGGACAGGGGAGGCCTACAATGAGCAGTTCTTC.

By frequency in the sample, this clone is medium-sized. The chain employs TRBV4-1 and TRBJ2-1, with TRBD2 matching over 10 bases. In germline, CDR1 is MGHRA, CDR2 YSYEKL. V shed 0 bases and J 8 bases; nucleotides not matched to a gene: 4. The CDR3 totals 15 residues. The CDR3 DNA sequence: TGCGCCAGCAGCCAAGAGGGACTAGCGACGGATGAGCAGTTCTTC. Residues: CASSQEGLATDEQFF.

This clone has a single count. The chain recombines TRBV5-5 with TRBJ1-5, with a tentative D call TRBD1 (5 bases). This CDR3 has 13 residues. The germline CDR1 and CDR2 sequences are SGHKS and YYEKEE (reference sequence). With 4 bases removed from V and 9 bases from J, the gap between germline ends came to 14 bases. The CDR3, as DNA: TGTGCCAGCAGCGGAGACGGCGGGGGGCCCCAGCATTTT. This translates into CASSGDGGGPQHF.

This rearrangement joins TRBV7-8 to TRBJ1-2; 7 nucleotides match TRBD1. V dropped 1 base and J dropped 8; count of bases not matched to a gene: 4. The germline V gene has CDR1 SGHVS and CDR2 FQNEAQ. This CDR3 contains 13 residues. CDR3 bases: TGTGCCAGCAGCTTAGAGCACAGGGGCGGCTACACCTTC. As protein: CASSLEHRGGYTF.

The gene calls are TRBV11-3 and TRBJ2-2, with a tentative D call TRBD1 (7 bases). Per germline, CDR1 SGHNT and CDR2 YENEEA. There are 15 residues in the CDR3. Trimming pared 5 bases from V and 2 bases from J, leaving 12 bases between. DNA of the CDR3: TGTGCCAGCAGCCCAGGGGGGATAAACACCGGGGAGCTGTTTTTT. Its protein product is CASSPGGINTGELFF.

This CDR3 is CASRSGTGGKNSPLHF. DNA of the CDR3: TGTGCCAGCAGGTCCGGGACAGGGGGCAAAAATTCACCCCTCCACTTT. The rearrangement joins TRBV6-6 to TRBJ1-6; 12 bases are a match to TRBD1. The germline gives CDR1 MNHNY, CDR2 SVGAGI (reference sequence). The CDR3 has 16 amino acids. After removal of 6 bases from V and 7 bases from J, the junction contained 7 bases not matched to a gene.

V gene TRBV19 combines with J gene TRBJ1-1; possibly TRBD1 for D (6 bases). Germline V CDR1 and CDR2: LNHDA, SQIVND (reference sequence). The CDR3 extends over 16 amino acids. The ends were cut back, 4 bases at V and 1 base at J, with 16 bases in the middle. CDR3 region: CASSSPRSGQNTEAFF. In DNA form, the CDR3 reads TGTGCCAGTAGTAGTCCCCGGTCGGGACAGAACACTGAAGCTTTCTTT.

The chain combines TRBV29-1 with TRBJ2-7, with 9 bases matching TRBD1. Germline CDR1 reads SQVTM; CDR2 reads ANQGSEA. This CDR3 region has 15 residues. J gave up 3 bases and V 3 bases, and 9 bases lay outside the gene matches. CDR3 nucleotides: TGCAGCGTTGACGGTGGAGGGACAGGGTACTACGAGCAGTACTTC. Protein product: CSVDGGGTGYYEQYF.